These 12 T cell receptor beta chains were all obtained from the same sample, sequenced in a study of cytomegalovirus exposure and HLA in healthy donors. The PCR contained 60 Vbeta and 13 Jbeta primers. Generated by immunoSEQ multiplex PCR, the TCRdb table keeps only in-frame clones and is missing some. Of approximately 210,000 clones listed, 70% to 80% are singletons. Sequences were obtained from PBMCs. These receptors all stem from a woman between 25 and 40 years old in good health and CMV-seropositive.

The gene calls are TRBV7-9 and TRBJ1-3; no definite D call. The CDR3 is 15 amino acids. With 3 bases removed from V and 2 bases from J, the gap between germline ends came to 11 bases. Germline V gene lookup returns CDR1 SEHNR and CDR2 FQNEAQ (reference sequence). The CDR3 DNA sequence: TGTGCCAGCAGCTTCGAACAGTTAGCTGGAAACACCATATATTTT. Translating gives CASSFEQLAGNTIYF.

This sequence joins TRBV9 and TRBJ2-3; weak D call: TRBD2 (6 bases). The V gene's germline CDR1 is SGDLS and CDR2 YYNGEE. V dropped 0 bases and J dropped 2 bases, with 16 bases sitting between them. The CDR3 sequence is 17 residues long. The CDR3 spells CASSVARLGSNTDTQYF. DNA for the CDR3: TGTGCCAGCAGCGTAGCACGACTAGGATCAAACACAGATACGCAGTATTTT.

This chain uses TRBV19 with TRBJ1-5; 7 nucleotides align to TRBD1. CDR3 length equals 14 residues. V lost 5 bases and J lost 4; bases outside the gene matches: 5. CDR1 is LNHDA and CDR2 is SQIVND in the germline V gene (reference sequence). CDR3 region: CASSVRDSNQPQHF. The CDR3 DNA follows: TGTGCCAGTAGTGTCCGGGACAGTAATCAGCCCCAGCATTTT.

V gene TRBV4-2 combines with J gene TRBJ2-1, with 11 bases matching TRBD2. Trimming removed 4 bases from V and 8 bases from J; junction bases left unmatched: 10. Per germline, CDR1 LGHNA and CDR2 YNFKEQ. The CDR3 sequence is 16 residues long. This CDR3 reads CASSLVSGGAGYEQFF. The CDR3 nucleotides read TGTGCCAGCAGCCTTGTTAGCGGGGGGGCCGGCTATGAGCAGTTCTTC.

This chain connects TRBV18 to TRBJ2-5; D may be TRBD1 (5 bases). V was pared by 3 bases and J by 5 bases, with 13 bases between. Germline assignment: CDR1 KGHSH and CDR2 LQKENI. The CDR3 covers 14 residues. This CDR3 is CASSPDMGKETQYF. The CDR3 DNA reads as TGTGCCAGCTCACCGGACATGGGAAAGGAGACCCAGTACTTC.

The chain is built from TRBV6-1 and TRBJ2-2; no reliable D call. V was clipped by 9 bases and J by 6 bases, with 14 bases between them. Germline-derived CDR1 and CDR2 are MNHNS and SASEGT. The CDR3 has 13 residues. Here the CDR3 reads CARSDGPPGELFF. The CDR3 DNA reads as TGTGCCAGAAGCGACGGCCCGCCCGGGGAGCTGTTTTTT.

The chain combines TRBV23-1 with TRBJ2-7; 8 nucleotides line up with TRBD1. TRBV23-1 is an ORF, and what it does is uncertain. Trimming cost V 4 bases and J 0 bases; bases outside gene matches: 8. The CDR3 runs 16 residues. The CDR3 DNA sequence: TGCGCCAGCAGTCTCCGGGACAGGACGAGCTCCTACGAGCAGTACTTC. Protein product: CASSLRDRTSSYEQYF.

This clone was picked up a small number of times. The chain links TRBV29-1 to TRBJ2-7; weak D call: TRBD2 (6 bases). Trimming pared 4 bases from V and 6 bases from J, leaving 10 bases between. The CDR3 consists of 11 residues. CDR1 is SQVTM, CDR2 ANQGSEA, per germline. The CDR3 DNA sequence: TGCAGCGTTGGGAGGGGCGGCGAGCAGTACTTC. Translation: CSVGRGGEQYF.

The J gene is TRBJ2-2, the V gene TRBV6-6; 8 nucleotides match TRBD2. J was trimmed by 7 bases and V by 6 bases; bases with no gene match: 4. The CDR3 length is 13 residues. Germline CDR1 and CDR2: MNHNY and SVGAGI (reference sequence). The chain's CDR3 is CASSFGTSGELFF. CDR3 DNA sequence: TGTGCCAGCAGCTTTGGGACTAGCGGGGAGCTGTTTTTT.

The CDR3 region has the DNA TGTGCCAGCAGAAGGACAGTTAACACCGGGGAGCTGTTTTTT. Translated: CASRRTVNTGELFF. The chain uses TRBV6-1 and TRBJ2-2; weak D call: TRBD1 (6 bases). This CDR3 contains 14 residues. Germline assignment: CDR1 MNHNS and CDR2 SASEGT. The ends were cut back, 6 bases at V and 2 bases at J, with 10 bases in the middle.

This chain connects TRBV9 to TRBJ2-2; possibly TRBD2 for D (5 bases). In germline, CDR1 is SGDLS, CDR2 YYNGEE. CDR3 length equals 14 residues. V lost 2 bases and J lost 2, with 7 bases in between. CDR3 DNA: TGTGCCAGCAGCGTCGGACTTAACACCGGGGAGCTGTTTTTT. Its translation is CASSVGLNTGELFF.

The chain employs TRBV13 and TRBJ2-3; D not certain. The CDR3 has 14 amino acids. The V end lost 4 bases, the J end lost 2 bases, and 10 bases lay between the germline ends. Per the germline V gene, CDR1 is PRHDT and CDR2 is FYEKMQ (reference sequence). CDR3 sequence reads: CASSSQVFTDTQYF. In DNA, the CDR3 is TGTGCCAGCAGCTCCCAGGTGTTCACAGATACGCAGTATTTT.